The 29 T cell receptor beta chains below were found in one sample sequenced in a study of human T cells and chemical hapten exposure. Time point of the sample: healthy volunteer bleed at 2 weeks. Blood, whole and unfractionated, served as the source for total RNA extraction. TCRdb ran MiXCR on the RACE reads and lists one entry per CDR3 protein. The repertoire holds around 130,000 distinct CDR3 sequences, with around 8.3% as singletons. Sequencing input: whole blood. The source of these receptors is a male donor in good health. Some clones in this sample may be carry-over from other donors' samples.

V gene TRBV12-3 or TRBV12-4 combines with J gene TRBJ2-7; D gene ambiguous. The V end lost 2 bases, the J end lost 6 bases, and 20 bases lay between the germline ends. This CDR3 has 16 amino acids. The DNA for the CDR3 is TGTGCCAGCAGTTTAAATTCAGGAGACCTCCCGTCCGAGCAGTACTTC. Translating it yields CASSLNSGDLPSEQYF.

This CDR3 is CASSDGTVFSGANVLTF. In DNA form, the CDR3 reads TGTGCCAGCAGCGACGGGACGGTATTCTCTGGGGCCAACGTCCTGACTTTC. The chain joins TRBV11-3 to TRBJ2-6, with D possibly called TRBD1 or TRBD2 (5 bases each). This CDR3 comprises 17 residues. Germline CDR1 is SGHNT and CDR2 is YENEEA. V was pared by 5 bases and J by 0 bases, with 14 bases between.

This clonotype was detected ten times or more. V gene TRBV11-2 combines with J gene TRBJ2-2; the D gene is possibly TRBD1 (5 bases). CDR1 is SGHAT, CDR2 FQNNGV, per germline. V lost 5 bases and J 3 bases, leaving 13 bases between the germline ends. The CDR3 is 15 amino acids. The CDR3 region is CASSLQGPDTGELFF. The CDR3 DNA follows: TGTGCCAGCAGCCTTCAGGGTCCTGACACCGGGGAGCTGTTTTTT.

This clonotype was counted only a few times. V gene TRBV12-3 or TRBV12-4 combines with J gene TRBJ2-7; TRBD2 agrees at 8 bases. There are 14 residues in the CDR3. V shed 2 bases, J shed 7 bases, and the junction held 7 bases outside the gene matches. In DNA form, the CDR3 reads TGTGCCAGCAGTTTATCGGGGGGGAAAGGAGAGCAGTACTTC. Translating gives CASSLSGGKGEQYF.

The V and J genes are TRBV29-1 and TRBJ2-1; 12 nucleotides agree with TRBD2. With 4 bases clipped from V and 9 bases from J, the junction kept 4 bases outside the gene matches. This CDR3 has 13 amino acids. Per the germline V gene, CDR1 is SQVTM and CDR2 is ANQGSEA. DNA of the CDR3: TGCAGCGTTGTTCTAGCGGGGGGGGGTGAGCAGTTCTTC. This codes for CSVVLAGGGEQFF.

The gene calls are TRBV19 and TRBJ2-1; a weak D match, TRBD2 (6 bases). The length of the CDR3 is 15 residues. V was trimmed by 3 bases and J by 1 base, leaving 10 bases between them. In germline, CDR1 is LNHDA, CDR2 SQIVND (reference sequence). CDR3 nucleotides: TGTGCCAGTAGTATTTCTAGCGTTTCCTACAATGAGCAGTTCTTC. This codes for CASSISSVSYNEQFF.

Regarding this clonotype: A much larger clone sits a single nucleotide away, making a read error possible. The chain carries TRBV5-1 and TRBJ2-5, with a weak D call TRBD1 (5 bases). Germline CDR1 SGHRS, CDR2 YFSETQ. This CDR3 comprises 17 residues. DNA of the CDR3: TGCGCCAGCAGCTTGGCTCCGCCCGGACAAGTCCAAGAGGCCCAGTACTTC. It codes for CASSLAPPGQVQEAQYF. Complete variable domain (other parts from reference TRBV5-1 and TRBJ2-5): KAGVTQTPRYLIKTRGQQVTLSCSPISGHRSVSWYQQTPGQGLQFLFEYFSETQRNKGNFPGRFSGRQFSNSRSEMNVSTLELGDSALYLCASSLAPPGQVQEAQYFGPGTRLLVL.

This clonotype was recorded many times. This chain joins TRBV10-3 and TRBJ1-5; 9 nucleotides line up with TRBD1. The CDR3 totals 15 residues. Germline V gene data show CDR1 as ENHRY and CDR2 as SYGVKD. The junction had 5 bases not matched to a gene; V was cut back by 6 bases and J by 2 bases. The CDR3, as DNA: TGTGCCATCAGGTCCGGGGACAGGGGCAATCAGCCCCAGCATTTT. It translates to CAIRSGDRGNQPQHF.

This clonotype was found a few times. V usage is TRBV2 and J usage is TRBJ1-4; no definite D call. CDR1 is SNHLY and CDR2 is FYNNEI in the germline V gene. The CDR3 contains 15 residues. Between the trimmed V and J ends, which lost 6 bases and 1 base, there was a span of 12 bases. CDR3 loop: CASSQILVTNEKLFF. For the CDR3, the DNA is TGTGCCAGCAGCCAAATTCTGGTAACTAATGAAAAACTGTTTTTT.

This clonotype was found many times. The chain is built from TRBV29-1 and TRBJ2-1; a weak D match, TRBD2 (6 bases). The CDR3 consists of 14 residues. V lost 7 bases and J lost 0, with 13 bases in between. The germline V gene has CDR1 SQVTM and CDR2 ANQGSEA. This CDR3 reads CSARGASSYNEQFF. CDR3 bases: TGCAGCGCGCGGGGAGCCAGCTCCTACAATGAGCAGTTCTTC.

This sequence joins TRBV3-1 and TRBJ1-4; D possibly corresponds to TRBD1 (6 bases). Trimming pared 4 bases from V and 7 bases from J, leaving 16 bases between. The CDR3 is 15 residues long. CDR1 and CDR2 from the germline V gene are LGHDT and YNNKEL (reference sequence). Here the CDR3 DNA reads TGTGCCAGCAGCCTGACACAGGGCCTGAGTGAAAAACTGTTTTTT. It encodes CASSLTQGLSEKLFF. Drawing the rest from reference TRBV3-1 and TRBJ1-4, the complete variable domain is DTAVSQTPKYLVTQMGNDKSIKCEQNLGHDTMYWYKQDSKKFLKIMFSYNNKELIINETVPNRFSPKSPDKAHLNLHINSLELGDSAVYFCASSLTQGLSEKLFFGSGTQLSVL.

This clonotype occurred many times. The rearrangement links TRBV28 to TRBJ2-3, with TRBD1 identical over 7 bases. Trimming cost V 5 bases and J 0 bases; bases outside gene matches: 5. Germline V CDR1 and CDR2: MDHEN, SYDVKM. The CDR3 extends over 15 amino acids. The CDR3 sequence is CASSPGQDSTDTQYF. The DNA for the CDR3 is TGTGCCAGCAGTCCCGGACAGGATAGCACAGATACGCAGTATTTT.

In its sample, this clonotype was seen many times. The chain has TRBV7-2 and TRBJ1-1, with D hard to call. V was trimmed by 1 base and J by 7 bases, leaving 10 bases between them. This CDR3 spans 13 amino acids. The germline gives CDR1 SGHTA, CDR2 FQGNSA. The CDR3 DNA sequence: TGTGCCAGCAGCTTAGAGGGCAGAATTGAAGCTTTCTTT. Translation: CASSLEGRIEAFF. The entire variable domain, with the rest obtained from reference TRBV7-2 and TRBJ1-1, is as follows: GAGVSQSPSNKVTEKGKDVELRCDPISGHTALYWYRQSLGQGLEFLIYFQGNSAPDKSGLPSDRFSAERTGGSVSTLTIQRTQQEDSAVYLCASSLEGRIEAFFGQGTRLTVV.

The chain joins TRBV12-3 or TRBV12-4 to TRBJ1-6, with D perhaps matching TRBD1 (6 bases). This CDR3 has 15 amino acids. V was pared by 1 base and J by 9 bases, with 13 bases between. Here the CDR3 reads CASSLVGARGSPLHF. The CDR3, as DNA: TGTGCCAGCAGTTTAGTGGGGGCGAGAGGTTCACCCCTCCACTTT.

The chain carries TRBV7-8 and TRBJ2-2, with 7 bases fitting TRBD1. CDR3 length: 16 amino acids. The V segment lost 5 bases and the J segment 4 bases; nucleotides outside the gene matches: 10. Per the germline V gene, CDR1 is SGHVS and CDR2 is FQNEAQ. The CDR3 region is CASSPRDSPFTGELFF. The CDR3 bases are TGTGCCAGCAGCCCAAGGGACAGCCCTTTCACCGGGGAGCTGTTTTTT.

The J gene is TRBJ1-5, the V gene TRBV6-5; 7 positions agree with TRBD1. V lost 8 bases, J lost 4 bases, and 5 bases stayed unmatched. Germline V gives CDR1 MNHEY, CDR2 SVGAGI. The CDR3 loop spans 13 amino acids. The CDR3 loop is CASGGQANQPQHF. The CDR3, as DNA: TGTGCCAGCGGAGGACAGGCGAATCAGCCCCAGCATTTT.

In regard to this clonotype: Because it lacks the conserved phenylalanine or tryptophan at the end, this CDR3 is likely a read error. The V and J genes are TRBV11-1 and TRBJ1-2; weak D call: TRBD1 (6 bases). Germline lookup yields CDR1 SGHAT and CDR2 FQDESV (reference sequence). The CDR3 contains 15 residues. V lost 1 base to trimming and J lost 2 bases, with 11 bases between them. The CDR3 DNA follows: TGTGCCAGCAGCTTAGAAGGACAGCTGAACTATGGCTACACCTCC. Its protein product is CASSLEGQLNYGYTS.

A remark on this clonotype: A read error may account for a junction end that differs from germline. This CDR3 reads CTSSLGRDSSYEQYF. The CDR3, as DNA: TGCACCAGCAGCTTGGGACGGGACAGTTCCTACGAGCAGTACTTC. J is TRBJ2-7 and V is TRBV5-1, with 7 bases lining up with TRBD1. The CDR3 totals 15 residues. Germline V lookup: CDR1 SGHRS, CDR2 YFSETQ.

The rearrangement joins TRBV5-1 to TRBJ2-7; 9 nucleotides agree with TRBD1. The CDR3 loop spans 14 amino acids. Germline loops: CDR1 SGHRS, CDR2 YFSETQ. The V and J ends lost 2 bases and 6 bases, in that order; junction bases with no gene match: 6. CDR3 residues: CASSFDRGDGEQYF. Here the CDR3 DNA reads TGCGCCAGCAGCTTCGACAGGGGGGATGGCGAGCAGTACTTC.

V usage is TRBV6-5 and J usage is TRBJ2-7; TRBD2 aligns across 9 bases. V shed 0 bases, J shed 2 bases, and the junction held 5 bases outside the gene matches. This CDR3 comprises 16 residues. CDR1 and CDR2 from the germline V gene are MNHEY and SVGAGI. The CDR3 spells CASSYSGGRGPYEQYF. The CDR3, as DNA: TGTGCCAGCAGTTACTCGGGCGGGAGGGGGCCCTACGAGCAGTACTTC.

In its sample, this clonotype was seen a few times. The chain uses TRBV11-2 and TRBJ1-4; D unclear. Germline V gene sequence: CDR1 SGHAT, CDR2 FQNNGV. CDR3 length equals 14 residues. V lost 8 bases and J 6 bases, leaving 16 bases between the germline ends. The CDR3 region has the DNA TGTGCCAGCCGATCGAGGGAGGGTTATGAAAAACTGTTTTTT. Its protein is CASRSREGYEKLFF.

The chain carries TRBV19 and TRBJ2-5; TRBD1 might be the D (7 bases). Germline lookup yields CDR1 LNHDA and CDR2 SQIVND (reference sequence). V lost 3 bases, J lost 4 bases, and 15 bases lay in between. The CDR3 spans 15 residues. CDR3 sequence reads: CASSIRRDSPETQYF. CDR3 DNA sequence: TGTGCCAGTAGTATTAGGAGGGACAGTCCAGAGACCCAGTACTTC.

A note on this clonotype: Mismatch with germline at one junction end may stem from a read error. V and J are TRBV7-2 and TRBJ2-1; no definite D call. The germline gives CDR1 SGHTA, CDR2 FQGNSA. The CDR3 contains 16 residues. CDR3: CVSSSSRLSSYNEQFF. In DNA form, the CDR3 reads TGTGTCAGCAGCTCCAGCCGCTTAAGCTCCTACAATGAGCAGTTCTTC.

This clonotype was seen more than once but under ten times. The chain has TRBV14 and TRBJ1-2; D remains ambiguous. CDR3 length equals 14 residues. The V gene's germline CDR1 is SGHDN and CDR2 FVKESK. The V gene lost 4 bases and the J gene lost 7 bases, with 16 bases spanning the gap. The CDR3 here is CASSRTESLSGYTF. The DNA for the CDR3 is TGTGCCAGCAGCCGGACCGAAAGCCTGAGTGGCTACACCTTC.

This clonotype was counted ten times or more. V is TRBV20-1 and J is TRBJ1-1, with D possibly TRBD1 on 5 matching bases. This CDR3 comprises 14 residues. V gave up 6 bases and J gave up 2 bases, with 16 bases separating them. Germline lookup yields CDR1 DFQATT and CDR2 SNEGSKA (reference sequence). CDR3 region: CSAGGEEINTEAFF. CDR3 nucleotide sequence: TGCAGTGCGGGGGGAGAGGAAATCAACACTGAAGCTTTCTTT.

This clonotype was counted only a few times. The rearrangement joins TRBV11-2 to TRBJ2-2; 12 nucleotides line up with TRBD2. The CDR3 is made up of 16 amino acids. Per germline, CDR1 SGHAT and CDR2 FQNNGV. The V gene end was trimmed by 4 bases and the J gene end by 6 bases; junction bases not matched to a gene: 6. The CDR3 reads CASSYRTSGKPGELFF. CDR3 in DNA: TGTGCCAGCAGCTATCGGACTAGCGGGAAGCCCGGGGAGCTGTTTTTT.

There are a few counts of this clonotype. The rearrangement uses TRBV27 and TRBJ2-1; the match to TRBD2 covers 10 bases. The CDR3 sequence is 13 residues long. V shed 6 bases and J 8 bases; nucleotides not matched to a gene: 4. Germline loops: CDR1 MNHEY, CDR2 SMNVEV (reference sequence). The chain's CDR3 is CASRASGSDEQFF. CDR3 DNA sequence: TGTGCCAGCAGGGCTAGCGGGAGCGATGAGCAGTTCTTC.

This rearrangement joins TRBV4-1 to TRBJ2-7; the match to TRBD2 covers 9 bases. V shed 7 bases and J 1 base; nucleotides not matched to a gene: 8. Germline V gene sequence: CDR1 MGHRA, CDR2 YSYEKL. CDR3 length: 15 residues. In DNA, the CDR3 is TGCGCCAGCAATTTAGCGGGAGCTGGGTCCTACGAGCAGTACTTC. Translating gives CASNLAGAGSYEQYF.

This clonotype was detected a few times. V and J are TRBV21-1 and TRBJ2-7; TRBD2 is taken as the D call from the table, unchecked against the DNA. TRBV21-1 corresponds to a pseudogene. The CDR3 length is 17 residues. This CDR3 reads CASSKIVGGAGGGEQYF. The CDR3 DNA follows: TGTGCCAGCAGCAAAATTGTCGGAGGAGCGGGAGGTGGCGAGCAGTACTTC.